This TCR beta chain came from a study of cytotoxic CD8 clonotypes in ibrutinib-treated CLL (dated by TCRdb to the early 2020s). The study in broad terms: The cohort included about 15 treatment-naive and approximately twelve relapsed/refractory patients; under 18 were IGHV unmutated. Partial responses were observed in some 24 patients and complete responses in 2; after a median follow-up of around 64 months, remission was maintained in 15 or so patients and progression was observed in around twelve. The response samples were drawn at a median of approximately 11 months into treatment, with a range of roughly 6 to 36 months. Samples averaged about 260,000 productive templates and approximately 100,000 productive rearrangements. Longitudinal samples were available for about 30% of the 86 trial participants. Cryopreserved peripheral blood mononuclear cells were collected before treatment, at response, and at either disease progression or sustained remission. All remission and progressive disease samples were collected while patients were still receiving ibrutinib.

Reading from cysteine to phenylalanine, the CDR3 counts 15 amino acids. Just CDR3 DNA is preserved here, 45 bases in frame from base 1. V is cut by 6 bases and J by 4 bases, and the space between the germline ends is 19 bases. Looking up the germline V gene (reference sequence) yields CDR1 LNHDA and CDR2 SQIVND. With respect to this clone: Its antigen is not yet known. Base-call qualities are not available, and no considerably larger clone is one nucleotide away.

What the work shows at the level of the full study, not this receptor alone: At baseline, clonality was higher than in age-matched healthy donors and showed a strong correlation with circulating CD8+ T-cell counts. Public clonotypes were rare and either contracted or stayed stable during treatment, and the rise in clonality at ibrutinib response reflected the expansion of private clonotypes. At ibrutinib response clonality went up, during sustained remission it held steady, and at progression it dropped back toward baseline. Sampling times were not matched between patients in sustained remission and patients whose disease was progressing, and lymph node repertoires were not examined.

The goal of deep resolution MiSeq sequencing was a depth between 1 in 1 million and 1 in 200,000 T cells, and coverage averaged 10x per clonotype. The immunoSEQ hsTCRB Kit was used to generate TCR beta libraries. In the paper's pipeline: The data were analyzed with ImmunoSEQ Analyzer and ImmunoSEQ Data Assistant, and V, D and J gene assignments followed IMGT definitions. Clonality was computed as one minus normalized Shannon entropy of productive rearrangement frequencies, ranging from 0 to 1. Only overrepresented clonotypes making up at least 0.05% of the repertoire of each patient were included in the public clonotype analysis. Around 12 age-matched healthy donor repertoires from immuneACCESS were used as controls for clonality. TCRdb holds this immuneACCESS table with in-frame rearrangements only. Some clones are missing; in checked studies, unresolved V genes explain under half, and the rest has no known cause. V, J and clone size derive from that table, while D and trimming were established from the DNA sequence. The sample table lists roughly 150,000 clones, around nine tenths of them with a count of one. The ten top clones hold more than 2.5% of the sample.

The time point label on this specimen signifies: progressive disease on ibrutinib. Around 1.8 micrograms of genomic DNA were extracted from cryopreserved PBMCs for TCR beta library preparation. High-throughput TCR beta sequencing was performed on longitudinal blood samples from CLL patients receiving ibrutinib monotherapy. Patients were enrolled in a phase 2 open-label single-center ibrutinib monotherapy trial. The V and J genes are TRBV19 and TRBJ2-7; the D call is tentative, TRBD1 or TRBD2, as each matches 5 bases. Source: PBMCs, taken at disease progression, from a patient treated with ibrutinib. The origin of this receptor is a human donor with chronic lymphocytic leukemia. The CDR3 region has the sequence CASSNPSGAVYEQYF. The DNA sequence follows: TGTGCCAGTAGCAACCCCTCCGGGGCCGTATACGAGCAGTACTTC.